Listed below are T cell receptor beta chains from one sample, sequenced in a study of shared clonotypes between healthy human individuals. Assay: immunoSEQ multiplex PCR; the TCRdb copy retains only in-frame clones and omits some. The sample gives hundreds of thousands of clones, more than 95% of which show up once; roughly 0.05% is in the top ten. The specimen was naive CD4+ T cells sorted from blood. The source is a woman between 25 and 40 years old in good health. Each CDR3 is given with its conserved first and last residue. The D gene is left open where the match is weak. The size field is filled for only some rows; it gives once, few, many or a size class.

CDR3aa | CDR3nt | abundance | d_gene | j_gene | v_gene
CAIMRPFGSYEQFF | TGTGCCATCATGAGGCCTTTCGGATCATATGAGCAGTTCTTC | - | - | TRBJ2-1 | TRBV10-3
CATSRSPRAQATEAFF | TGTGCCACCAGCAGATCCCCCCGGGCGCAGGCTACTGAAGCTTTCTTT | - | - | TRBJ1-1 | TRBV15
CASSAVISTGGWNEQFF | TGTGCCAGTAGTGCCGTCATTTCGACAGGGGGATGGAATGAGCAGTTCTTC | - | TRBD1 | TRBJ2-1 | TRBV19
CASRLLGDTQYF | TGTGCCAGCAGACTTCTGGGGGATACGCAGTATTTT | - | - | TRBJ2-3 | TRBV6-5
CASTPGTLRANEQFF | TGTGCCAGCACACCCGGCACCCTGAGGGCCAATGAGCAGTTCTTC | - | - | TRBJ2-1 | TRBV5-4
CASSSSRTEAFF | TGTGCCAGCAGTTCCTCTCGGACCGAGGCTTTCTTT | - | - | TRBJ1-1 | TRBV28
CASSFKESYEQYF | TGTGCCAGCAGCTTTAAGGAATCCTACGAGCAGTACTTC | - | - | TRBJ2-7 | TRBV7-7
CASSSTSATYEQYF | TGCGCCAGCAGCTCGACTAGCGCCACCTACGAGCAGTACTTC | - | TRBD2 | TRBJ2-7 | TRBV5-1
CASSDLFRNPATNEKLFF | TGTGCCAGCAGTGACTTGTTTCGGAACCCTGCAACTAATGAAAAACTGTTTTTT | - | - | TRBJ1-4 | TRBV6-4
CASSFQGDDGYTF | TGCGCCAGCAGCTTCCAGGGAGATGATGGCTACACCTTC | - | - | TRBJ1-2 | TRBV5-1
CASHRGQGIYNEQFF | TGTGCCAGCCACAGAGGACAGGGGATTTACAATGAGCAGTTCTTC | - | TRBD1 | TRBJ2-1 | TRBV28
CASSKAISGGAFPTNTEAFF | TGTGCCAGCAGCAAAGCGATCTCAGGGGGCGCTTTCCCAACGAACACTGAAGCTTTCTTT | once | - | TRBJ1-1 | TRBV21-1
CASSFPTVGGYTF | TGTGCCAGCAGTTTCCCCACAGTGGGGGGCTACACCTTC | - | - | TRBJ1-2 | TRBV28
CASSLQGVIEQYF | TGTGCCAGCAGCTTGCAGGGGGTAATCGAGCAGTACTTC | - | TRBD1 | TRBJ2-7 | TRBV5-4
CASRGTALSYNEQFF | TGTGCCAGCAGGGGGACAGCCCTCTCCTACAATGAGCAGTTCTTC | - | TRBD1 | TRBJ2-1 | TRBV6-6
CASSSRPGTAIRETQYF | TGTGCCAGCAGTTCCCGCCCCGGGACAGCCATTAGAGAGACCCAGTACTTC | - | TRBD1 | TRBJ2-5 | TRBV27
CASSLRTGGAYNEQFF | TGCGCCAGCAGCCTACGGACAGGGGGCGCATACAATGAGCAGTTCTTC | - | TRBD1 | TRBJ2-1 | TRBV5-1
CASSLYRRLGNQPQHF | TGTGCCAGCAGTTTATACAGGCGCTTGGGCAATCAGCCCCAGCATTTT | - | - | TRBJ1-5 | TRBV28
CASSPQGDSYEQYF | TGTGCCAGCAGCCCACAGGGGGACTCCTACGAGCAGTACTTC | - | TRBD1 | TRBJ2-7 | TRBV7-9
CASSFRQRSTDTQYF | TGTGCCAGCAGTTTCCGACAGAGGAGCACAGATACGCAGTATTTT | - | - | TRBJ2-3 | TRBV27
CASSFRSEKLFF | TGTGCCAGCAGCTTCCGGTCGGAAAAACTGTTTTTT | - | - | TRBJ1-4 | TRBV5-6
CATSNLIAGVPYNEQFF | TGTGCCACCAGCAATTTAATAGCGGGAGTCCCCTACAATGAGCAGTTCTTC | - | TRBD2 | TRBJ2-1 | TRBV15
CASSFGGQSQETQYF | TGTGCCAGCAGTTTTGGGGGGCAGTCCCAAGAGACCCAGTACTTC | - | - | TRBJ2-5 | TRBV28
CASSFYRSSTDTQYF | TGTGCCAGCAGTTTCTACAGGTCTAGCACAGATACGCAGTATTTT | - | - | TRBJ2-3 | TRBV27